This is a list of T cell receptor beta chains from one sample in a study of blood T cells in healthy people across ages. Using its own MiXCR run on the 5' RACE reads, TCRdb lists one record per CDR3 protein. The data show fewer than 750,000 distinct CDR3 sequences, with around half seen just once and 20% to 25% held by the top ten. Sequences were obtained from blood. Source of these receptors: a man at least 80 years old in good health. The CDR3 runs from the conserved cysteine through the conserved F or W. The D gene is left open where the match is weak. Clone size is given for some rows only: seen once, a few or many times, or a class if the clone is expanded.

clone_size,v_call,j_call,d_call,cdr3_aa,cdr3_nt
few,TRBV10-3,TRBJ1-1,NA,CAISDGDTEAFF,TGTGCCATCAGTGACGGGGACACTGAAGCTTTCTTT
NA,TRBV3-1,TRBJ2-4,NA,CASSQGGTDENIQYF,TGTGCCAGCAGCCAAGGAGGGACCGATGAAAACATTCAGTACTTC
NA,TRBV2,TRBJ2-7,TRBD1,CASMGTGGDFGWSYEQYF,TGTGCCAGCATGGGGACAGGGGGTGATTTTGGGTGGTCCTACGAGCAGTACTTC
few,TRBV29-1,TRBJ1-2,NA,CSVEGERSVGDGYTF,TGCAGCGTTGAAGGGGAGAGGAGTGTGGGCGATGGCTACACCTTC
NA,TRBV29-1,TRBJ2-3,TRBD1,CSAGGGTGTDTQYF,TGCAGCGCTGGGGGAGGGACAGGGACAGATACGCAGTATTTT
NA,TRBV3-1,TRBJ1-4,NA,CASSDWGAEKLFF,TGTGCCAGCAGCGACTGGGGAGCTGAAAAACTGTTTTTT
NA,TRBV21-1,TRBJ2-5,NA,CASSVPGLAGTYQETQYF,TGTGCCAGCAGCGTTCCGGGACTAGCGGGAACCTACCAAGAGACCCAGTACTTC
NA,TRBV6-2/TRBV6-3,TRBJ1-4,TRBD1,CASSPRDRGNEKLFF,TGTGCCAGCAGTCCCCGGGACAGGGGGAATGAAAAACTGTTTTTT
NA,TRBV20-1,TRBJ2-3,NA,CSASGGVTDTQYF,TGCAGTGCTAGTGGCGGTGTCACAGATACGCAGTATTTT
NA,TRBV20-1,TRBJ2-1,TRBD2,CSAREYTSGNNEQFF,TGCAGTGCTAGAGAATATACTAGCGGAAACAATGAGCAGTTCTTC
NA,TRBV5-1,TRBJ2-3,NA,CASSLVKGRHADTQYF,TGCGCCAGCAGCTTGGTAAAGGGGAGGCATGCAGATACGCAGTATTTT
few,TRBV5-1,TRBJ2-3,NA,CASSLRGRGTDTQYF,TGCGCCAGCAGCTTGCGGGGGCGCGGCACAGATACGCAGTATTTT
NA,TRBV5-1,TRBJ2-7,NA,CASSLESGLEQYF,TGCGCCAGCAGCCTGGAGTCCGGGCTCGAGCAGTACTTC
NA,TRBV20-1,TRBJ2-7,NA,CSAVTYEQYF,TGCAGTGCTGTCACCTACGAGCAGTACTTC
NA,TRBV5-1,TRBJ2-1,NA,CASSAVGSSYNEQFF,TGCGCCAGCAGCGCTGTAGGTAGCTCCTACAATGAGCAGTTCTTC
NA,TRBV20-1,TRBJ2-3,TRBD2,CSARSGRMTDTQYF,TGCAGTGCTAGGAGCGGGAGAATGACAGATACGCAGTATTTT
few,TRBV10-3,TRBJ2-5,TRBD2,CAISVVAGDGETQYF,TGTGCCATCAGTGTGGTAGCGGGAGACGGGGAGACCCAGTACTTC